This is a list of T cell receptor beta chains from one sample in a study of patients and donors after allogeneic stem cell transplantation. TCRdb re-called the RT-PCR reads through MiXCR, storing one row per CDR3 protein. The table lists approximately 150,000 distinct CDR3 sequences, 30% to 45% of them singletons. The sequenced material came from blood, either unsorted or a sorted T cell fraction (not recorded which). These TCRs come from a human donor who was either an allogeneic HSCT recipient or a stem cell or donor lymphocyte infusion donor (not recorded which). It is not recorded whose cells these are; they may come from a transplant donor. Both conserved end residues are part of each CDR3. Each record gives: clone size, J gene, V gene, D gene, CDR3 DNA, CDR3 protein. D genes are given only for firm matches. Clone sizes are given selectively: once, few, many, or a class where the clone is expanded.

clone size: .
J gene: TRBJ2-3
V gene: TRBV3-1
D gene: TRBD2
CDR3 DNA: TGTGCCAGCAGCCACGGCGGGGGGGGCACAGATACGCAGTATTTT
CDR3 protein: CASSHGGGGTDTQYF

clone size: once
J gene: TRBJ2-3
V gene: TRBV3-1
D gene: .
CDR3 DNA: TGTGCCAGCAGCCAAGATCCGGGGGCGAGCACAGATACGCAGTATTTT
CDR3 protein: CASSQDPGASTDTQYF

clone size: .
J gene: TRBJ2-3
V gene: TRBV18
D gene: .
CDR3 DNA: TGTGCCAGCTCACCCCTTGAAACGGGAATTAGCACAGATACGCAGTATTTT
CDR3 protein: CASSPLETGISTDTQYF

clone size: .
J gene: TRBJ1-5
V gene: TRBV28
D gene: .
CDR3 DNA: TGTGCCAGCAATTCAGTTCAGGAGAGCAATCAGCCCCAGCATTTT
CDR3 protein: CASNSVQESNQPQHF

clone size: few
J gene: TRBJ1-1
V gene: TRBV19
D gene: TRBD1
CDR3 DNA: TGTGCCAGTAGTCCCTCCGGGACAGGGACTTTCTTT
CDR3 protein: CASSPSGTGTFF

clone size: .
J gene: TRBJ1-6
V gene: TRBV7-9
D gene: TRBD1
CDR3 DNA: TGTGCCAGCGCCAGGGGGCGGACGAATTCACCCCTCCACTTT
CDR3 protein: CASARGRTNSPLHF

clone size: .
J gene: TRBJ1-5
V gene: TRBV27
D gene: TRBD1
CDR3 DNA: TGTGCCAGCAGGGGGACAGGGGATCAGCCCCAGCATTTT
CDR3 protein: CASRGTGDQPQHF

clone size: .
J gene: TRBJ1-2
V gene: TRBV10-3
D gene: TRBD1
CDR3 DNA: TGTGCCATCAGTTTCCGGACAGGGGACTATGGCTACACCTTC
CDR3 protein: CAISFRTGDYGYTF

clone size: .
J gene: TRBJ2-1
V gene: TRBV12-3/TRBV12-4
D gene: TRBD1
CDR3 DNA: TGTGCCAGCAGTCTCACCGGGACAGGGGTGGTAAGTGAGCAGTTCTTC
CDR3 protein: CASSLTGTGVVSEQFF

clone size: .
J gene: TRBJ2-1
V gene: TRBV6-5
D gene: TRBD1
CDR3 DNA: TGTGCCAGCAGTAAGACAGGGGGCGATGAGCAGTTCTTC
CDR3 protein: CASSKTGGDEQFF

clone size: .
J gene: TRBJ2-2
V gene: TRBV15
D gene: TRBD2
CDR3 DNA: TGTGCCACCAGCAGAGAGGCGGGGGACGCGAACACCGGGGAGCTGTTTTTT
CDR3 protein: CATSREAGDANTGELFF

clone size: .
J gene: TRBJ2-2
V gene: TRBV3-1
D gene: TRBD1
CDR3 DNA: TGTGCCAGCGGACAGGGGAACACCGGGGAGCTGTTTTTT
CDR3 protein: CASGQGNTGELFF

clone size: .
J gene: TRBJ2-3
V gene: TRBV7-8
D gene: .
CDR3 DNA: TGTGCCAGCAGCCTTGACCCGTGGGGCTCAACAGATACGCAGTATTTT
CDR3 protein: CASSLDPWGSTDTQYF

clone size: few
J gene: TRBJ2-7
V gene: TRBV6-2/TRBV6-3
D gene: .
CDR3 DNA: TGTGCCAGCAGTTACTCTACTTCCTACGAGCAGTACTTC
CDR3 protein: CASSYSTSYEQYF

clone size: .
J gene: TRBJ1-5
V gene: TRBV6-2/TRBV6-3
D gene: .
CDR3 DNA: TGTGCCAGCAGTACAGGGACACTTCCCAATCAGCCCCAGCATTTT
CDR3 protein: CASSTGTLPNQPQHF

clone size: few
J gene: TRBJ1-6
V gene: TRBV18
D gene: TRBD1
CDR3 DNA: TGTGCCAGCTCACCCCAATGGACCACCCAGGGGGCAAATTCACCCCTCCACTTT
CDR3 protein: CASSPQWTTQGANSPLHF

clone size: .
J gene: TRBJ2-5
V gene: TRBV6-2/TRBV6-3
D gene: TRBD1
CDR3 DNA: TGTGCCAGCGAAAAAAGGACAGGATGGGAAGAGACCCAGTACTTC
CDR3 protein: CASEKRTGWEETQYF

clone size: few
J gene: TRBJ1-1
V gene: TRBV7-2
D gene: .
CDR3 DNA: TGTGCCACCACAGTGGTTTCGAACACTGAAGCTTTCTTT
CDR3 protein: CATTVVSNTEAFF